A selection of T cell receptor beta chains follows, all from one sample in a study of T cells after somatic rescue of genetic block. The method was immunoSEQ multiplex PCR; TCRdb's version includes in-frame clones alone and lacks a portion of them. Of more than 13,000 clones in the sample, just over 70% were seen once. The sample taken for sequencing was peripheral blood mononuclear cells (PBMCs). The receptor set was obtained from a man aged 18 to 35. Each CDR3 is given with its conserved first and last residue. The order of the fields is J gene, V gene, D gene, CDR3 length, clone size, CDR3 DNA, CDR3 protein. A D gene is named only where the DNA matches it firmly. A clone size is listed for some rows: how often the clone was seen (once, few, many), or a class if it is expanded.

j_gene: TRBJ2-1
v_gene: TRBV6-5
d_gene: TRBD1
len: 15
abundance: -
CDR3nt: TGTGCCAGCAGTGTTTTGGCAGGGGGTTCGAATGAGCAGTTCTTC
CDR3aa: CASSVLAGGSNEQFF

j_gene: TRBJ2-7
v_gene: TRBV28
d_gene: -
len: 13
abundance: medium-sized
CDR3nt: TGTGCCAGCGGCTCCGGGATTCCCTACGAGCAGTACTTC
CDR3aa: CASGSGIPYEQYF

j_gene: TRBJ2-1
v_gene: TRBV19
d_gene: TRBD1
len: 15
abundance: -
CDR3nt: TGTGCCAGTAGTAACAGGGGACAGGCCATGTCGCAGCAGTTCTTC
CDR3aa: CASSNRGQAMSQQFF

j_gene: TRBJ2-5
v_gene: TRBV9
d_gene: -
len: 14
abundance: once
CDR3nt: TGTGCCAGCAGCGTAGGGGGGGCACAAGAGACCCAGTACTTC
CDR3aa: CASSVGGAQETQYF

j_gene: TRBJ2-7
v_gene: TRBV28
d_gene: TRBD2
len: 13
abundance: -
CDR3nt: TGTGCCACCCTTGGACTAGTAGGTTACGAGCAGTACTTC
CDR3aa: CATLGLVGYEQYF

j_gene: TRBJ1-5
v_gene: TRBV19
d_gene: TRBD1
len: 14
abundance: -
CDR3nt: TGTGCCAGTCAAACAGGGGCTTACAATCAGCCCCAGCATTTT
CDR3aa: CASQTGAYNQPQHF

j_gene: TRBJ2-7
v_gene: TRBV28
d_gene: -
len: 15
abundance: -
CDR3nt: TGTGCCAGCAGTTTATTGGCCCAGGTTAACTACGAGCAGTACTTC
CDR3aa: CASSLLAQVNYEQYF

j_gene: TRBJ2-3
v_gene: TRBV5-1
d_gene: -
len: 14
abundance: -
CDR3nt: TGCGCCAGCAGCTTGAACAGGGCATCAGATACGCAGTATTTT
CDR3aa: CASSLNRASDTQYF

j_gene: TRBJ2-7
v_gene: TRBV11-3
d_gene: TRBD2
len: 12
abundance: -
CDR3nt: TGTGCCAGCAGTTACCCGGGAGGCGAGCAGTACTTC
CDR3aa: CASSYPGGEQYF

j_gene: TRBJ2-3
v_gene: TRBV7-3
d_gene: -
len: 18
abundance: -
CDR3nt: TGTGCCAGCAGCGACCCCCGGGACCAAGGAAGGGGGTCAGATACGCAGTATTTT
CDR3aa: CASSDPRDQGRGSDTQYF

j_gene: TRBJ1-1
v_gene: TRBV6-6
d_gene: TRBD1
len: 14
abundance: -
CDR3nt: TGTGCCAGCAGTTACTCCGGGACAGGGGATAAAGCTTTCTTT
CDR3aa: CASSYSGTGDKAFF

j_gene: TRBJ2-2
v_gene: TRBV19
d_gene: -
len: 15
abundance: -
CDR3nt: TGTGCCAGTAGTATAGATCATCAGGGCTGGGGGGAGCTGTTTTTT
CDR3aa: CASSIDHQGWGELFF

j_gene: TRBJ2-5
v_gene: TRBV7-9
d_gene: TRBD1
len: 14
abundance: -
CDR3nt: TGTGCCAGCAGCTTATTCCGGACAGGAGAGACCCAGTACTTC
CDR3aa: CASSLFRTGETQYF

j_gene: TRBJ2-5
v_gene: TRBV18
d_gene: -
len: 15
abundance: -
CDR3nt: TGTGCCAGCTCACCACAAAAACGCTTACAAGAGACCCAGTACTTC
CDR3aa: CASSPQKRLQETQYF

j_gene: TRBJ1-3
v_gene: TRBV6-1
d_gene: -
len: 15
abundance: -
CDR3nt: TGTGCCAGCAGTAAGGGGACTAACTCTGGAAACACCATATATTTT
CDR3aa: CASSKGTNSGNTIYF

j_gene: TRBJ1-1
v_gene: TRBV30
d_gene: -
len: 11
abundance: -
CDR3nt: TGTGCCTTCGGGAGGAGGACTGAAGCTTTCTTT
CDR3aa: CAFGRRTEAFF

j_gene: TRBJ1-1
v_gene: TRBV2
d_gene: -
len: 15
abundance: -
CDR3nt: TGTGCCAGCAGTGAAAGAACCCGAGGTGGCACTGAAGCTTTCTTT
CDR3aa: CASSERTRGGTEAFF

j_gene: TRBJ2-3
v_gene: TRBV6-5
d_gene: -
len: 15
abundance: -
CDR3nt: TGTGCCAGCAGTTCCGACCCATCAGGGACAGATACGCAGTATTTT
CDR3aa: CASSSDPSGTDTQYF

j_gene: TRBJ2-1
v_gene: TRBV10-3
d_gene: -
len: 12
abundance: -
CDR3nt: TGTGCCACCTCGGGACTGAACAATGAGCAGTTCTTC
CDR3aa: CATSGLNNEQFF

j_gene: TRBJ1-1
v_gene: TRBV6-1
d_gene: TRBD1
len: 16
abundance: -
CDR3nt: TGTGCCAGCAGTGGGGTGACAGGGGCGCGGAACACTGAAGCTTTCTTT
CDR3aa: CASSGVTGARNTEAFF

j_gene: TRBJ2-6
v_gene: TRBV18
d_gene: -
len: 18
abundance: -
CDR3nt: TGTGCCAGCTCACCACTAACCCTCCGGCAGTCTGGGGCCAACGTCCTGACTTTC
CDR3aa: CASSPLTLRQSGANVLTF

j_gene: TRBJ1-1
v_gene: TRBV10-3
d_gene: -
len: 14
abundance: -
CDR3nt: TGTGCCATCAGTGACCGTACAGGGAACACTGAAGCTTTCTTT
CDR3aa: CAISDRTGNTEAFF

j_gene: TRBJ2-7
v_gene: TRBV18
d_gene: TRBD1
len: 17
abundance: -
CDR3nt: TGTGCCAGCTCACCTTGGACAGGGGTGCGAGGAACCTACGAGCAGTACTTC
CDR3aa: CASSPWTGVRGTYEQYF

j_gene: TRBJ2-5
v_gene: TRBV30
d_gene: TRBD1
len: 13
abundance: -
CDR3nt: TGTGCCTGGAGTGGACAGGGGGCAGGGACCCAGTACTTC
CDR3aa: CAWSGQGAGTQYF

j_gene: TRBJ2-5
v_gene: TRBV19
d_gene: -
len: 15
abundance: -
CDR3nt: TGTGCCAGTAGTATCCCAGGGGTTATTCAAGAGACCCAGTACTTC
CDR3aa: CASSIPGVIQETQYF

j_gene: TRBJ2-3
v_gene: TRBV30
d_gene: TRBD2
len: 15
abundance: medium-sized
CDR3nt: TGTGCCTGGAGTGTATTAGCGGGAGTTACAGATACGCAGTATTTT
CDR3aa: CAWSVLAGVTDTQYF

j_gene: TRBJ1-2
v_gene: TRBV6-1
d_gene: -
len: 15
abundance: -
CDR3nt: TGTGCCAGCAGTGAAGCGAACCGGGGGTTGTATGGCTACACCTTC
CDR3aa: CASSEANRGLYGYTF

j_gene: TRBJ1-2
v_gene: TRBV6-6
d_gene: -
len: 15
abundance: -
CDR3nt: TGTGCCAGCAGTTTCTTACAGGGCTGGCGGCATGGCTACACCTTC
CDR3aa: CASSFLQGWRHGYTF

j_gene: TRBJ2-3
v_gene: TRBV10-2
d_gene: -
len: 12
abundance: few
CDR3nt: TGCGCCAGCACGGCCCGCACAGATACGCAGTATTTT
CDR3aa: CASTARTDTQYF

j_gene: TRBJ2-3
v_gene: TRBV9
d_gene: -
len: 16
abundance: -
CDR3nt: TGTGCCAGCAGCGCCTTGGTGGGCTCCCTTACAGATACGCAGTATTTT
CDR3aa: CASSALVGSLTDTQYF

j_gene: TRBJ1-5
v_gene: TRBV6-5
d_gene: -
len: 14
abundance: -
CDR3nt: TGTGCCAGCAGCAACCGGGACAGCAATCAGCCCCAGCATTTT
CDR3aa: CASSNRDSNQPQHF

j_gene: TRBJ2-3
v_gene: TRBV9
d_gene: -
len: 18
abundance: -
CDR3nt: TGTGCCAGCAGCTTAGGGAAACCGACTAGGGTTCTTTCAGATACGCAGTATTTT
CDR3aa: CASSLGKPTRVLSDTQYF

j_gene: TRBJ2-1
v_gene: TRBV18
d_gene: -
len: 11
abundance: -
CDR3nt: TGTGCCAGCTCACCTATTAATGAGCAGTTCTTC
CDR3aa: CASSPINEQFF

j_gene: TRBJ1-4
v_gene: TRBV5-8
d_gene: TRBD1
len: 16
abundance: -
CDR3nt: TGTGCCAGCAGCCCTAGGGGACAGGGCACTAATGAAAAACTGTTTTTT
CDR3aa: CASSPRGQGTNEKLFF

j_gene: TRBJ2-7
v_gene: TRBV19
d_gene: TRBD2
len: 15
abundance: few
CDR3nt: TGTGCCAGTAGTATAGAGCTAGCGGGGCCCTACGAGCAGTACTTC
CDR3aa: CASSIELAGPYEQYF

j_gene: TRBJ2-3
v_gene: TRBV5-1
d_gene: -
len: 16
abundance: -
CDR3nt: TGCGCCAGCAGCTTGGGTTTCACACCCTCCACAGATACGCAGTATTTT
CDR3aa: CASSLGFTPSTDTQYF

j_gene: TRBJ1-6
v_gene: TRBV6-5
d_gene: -
len: 16
abundance: -
CDR3nt: TGTGCCAGCAGTTACGGGAGGCGGGGGGGTAATTCACCCCTCCACTTT
CDR3aa: CASSYGRRGGNSPLHF

j_gene: TRBJ2-6
v_gene: TRBV11-2
d_gene: -
len: 16
abundance: -
CDR3nt: TGTGCCAGCAGCTTGGTACATAGCTCTGGGGCCAACGTCCTGACTTTC
CDR3aa: CASSLVHSSGANVLTF

j_gene: TRBJ2-1
v_gene: TRBV5-1
d_gene: -
len: 17
abundance: -
CDR3nt: TGCGCCAGCAGCTACACGACAGGGGCTCTAGCGGGTTCTGAGCAGTTCTTC
CDR3aa: CASSYTTGALAGSEQFF

j_gene: TRBJ2-7
v_gene: TRBV18
d_gene: -
len: 14
abundance: -
CDR3nt: TGTGCCAGCTCACCAGGGGGAGTTTCCTACGAGCAGTACTTC
CDR3aa: CASSPGGVSYEQYF

j_gene: TRBJ2-3
v_gene: TRBV10-3
d_gene: TRBD2
len: 14
abundance: once
CDR3nt: TGTGCCATCGCTCTAGCGGGAGACGCGGATACGCAGTATTTT
CDR3aa: CAIALAGDADTQYF

j_gene: TRBJ2-7
v_gene: TRBV7-9
d_gene: -
len: 12
abundance: -
CDR3nt: TGTGCCAGTTCTCCGGGAACCTACGAGCAGTACTTC
CDR3aa: CASSPGTYEQYF

j_gene: TRBJ2-7
v_gene: TRBV5-1
d_gene: -
len: 14
abundance: -
CDR3nt: TGCGCCAGCAGCTTGGCGGATACCTCCTACGAGCAGTACTTC
CDR3aa: CASSLADTSYEQYF

j_gene: TRBJ1-4
v_gene: TRBV7-9
d_gene: -
len: 16
abundance: -
CDR3nt: TGTGCCAGCAGCTTATCCTCACCTGCAACTAATGAAAAACTGTTTTTT
CDR3aa: CASSLSSPATNEKLFF

j_gene: TRBJ2-5
v_gene: TRBV27
d_gene: TRBD1
len: 18
abundance: -
CDR3nt: TGTGCCAGCAGTTTTATTAAGACAGGGGGCTCCTGGGGAGAGACCCAGTACTTC
CDR3aa: CASSFIKTGGSWGETQYF

j_gene: TRBJ2-7
v_gene: TRBV11-2
d_gene: -
len: 11
abundance: -
CDR3nt: TGTGCCAGCAGCTCGTCCTACGAGCAGTACTTC
CDR3aa: CASSSSYEQYF

j_gene: TRBJ1-1
v_gene: TRBV20-1
d_gene: -
len: 11
abundance: few
CDR3nt: TGCAGTGCTAGAGATCCCACTGAAGCTTTCTTT
CDR3aa: CSARDPTEAFF

j_gene: TRBJ1-6
v_gene: TRBV4-1
d_gene: TRBD1
len: 14
abundance: -
CDR3nt: TGCGCCAGCATGGGACAGCTATATAATTCACCCCTCCACTTT
CDR3aa: CASMGQLYNSPLHF

j_gene: TRBJ2-1
v_gene: TRBV7-9
d_gene: -
len: 11
abundance: -
CDR3nt: TGTGCCAGCAGCTTAGGCGATGAGCAGTTCTTC
CDR3aa: CASSLGDEQFF

j_gene: TRBJ2-3
v_gene: TRBV6-5
d_gene: TRBD2
len: 14
abundance: -
CDR3nt: TGTGCCAGCAGTTTACTAGCGGGTGTCGCTACGCAGTATTTT
CDR3aa: CASSLLAGVATQYF

j_gene: TRBJ2-7
v_gene: TRBV1
d_gene: -
len: 17
abundance: few
CDR3nt: TGCACCAGCAGCTTGGCGGGGGAGCTGTCTTTGCCCTACGAGCAGTACTTC
CDR3aa: CTSSLAGELSLPYEQYF

j_gene: TRBJ1-5
v_gene: TRBV28
d_gene: -
len: 11
abundance: -
CDR3nt: TGTGCCAGCAGTTTTATTGGGGCCCAGCATTTT
CDR3aa: CASSFIGAQHF

j_gene: TRBJ2-7
v_gene: TRBV6-5
d_gene: -
len: 13
abundance: -
CDR3nt: TGTGCCAGCAGTCTGCGGGGGCCCTACGAGCAGTACTTC
CDR3aa: CASSLRGPYEQYF